This T cell receptor beta chain was captured by sequencing in a study of T-cell reconstitution after alpha-beta-depleted transplantation in children. This clonotype was counted many times. From germline, CDR1 is SGHRS and CDR2 YFSETQ. The CDR3 has 16 amino acids. V lost 5 bases, J lost 7 bases, and 22 bases lay in between. Unique molecular identifiers were used to barcode this TCRbeta library. TCRdb processed the PCR reads anew with MiXCR; each CDR3 protein has one entry. This sample has 150,000 to 200,000 distinct CDR3 sequences; 6.3% occur once, and the top ten carry about 5%. The source is a girl under three years old with combined immunodeficiency, due to receive a stem cell transplant. The sequenced sample was PBMCs, obtained before TCRalphabeta/CD19-depleted stem cell transplant. This sequence joins TRBV5-1 and TRBJ2-1; a possible D gene is TRBD1 (7 bases). The CDR3 reads CASRIRGARGDNEQFF. The DNA of the CDR3 is TGCGCCAGCAGGATCAGGGGGGCGAGAGGGGATAATGAGCAGTTCTTC.